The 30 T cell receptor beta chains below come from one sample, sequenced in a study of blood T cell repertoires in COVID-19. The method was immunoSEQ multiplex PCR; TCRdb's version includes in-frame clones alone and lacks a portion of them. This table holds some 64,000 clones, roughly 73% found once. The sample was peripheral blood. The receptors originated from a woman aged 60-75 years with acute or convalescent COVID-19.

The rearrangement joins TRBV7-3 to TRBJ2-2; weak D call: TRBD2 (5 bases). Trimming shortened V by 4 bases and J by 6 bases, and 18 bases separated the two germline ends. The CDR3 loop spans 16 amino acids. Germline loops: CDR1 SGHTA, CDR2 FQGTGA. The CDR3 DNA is TGTGCCAGCAGCTCACCCCGACTGGGGAGTTCCGGGGAGCTGTTTTTT. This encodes CASSSPRLGSSGELFF.

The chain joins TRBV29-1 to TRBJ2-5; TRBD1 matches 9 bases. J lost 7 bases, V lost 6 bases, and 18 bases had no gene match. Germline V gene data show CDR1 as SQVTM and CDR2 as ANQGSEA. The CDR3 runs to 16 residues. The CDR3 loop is CSVGERDRASVRTQYF. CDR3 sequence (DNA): TGCAGCGTGGGGGAAAGGGACAGGGCGTCGGTACGGACCCAGTACTTC.

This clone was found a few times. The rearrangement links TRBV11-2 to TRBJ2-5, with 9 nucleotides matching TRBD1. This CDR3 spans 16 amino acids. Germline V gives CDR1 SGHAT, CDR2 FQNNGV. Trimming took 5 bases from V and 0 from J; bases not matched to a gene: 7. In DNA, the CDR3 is TGTGCCAGCAGCCCATTATGGGACAGGGACCAAGAGACCCAGTACTTC. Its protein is CASSPLWDRDQETQYF.

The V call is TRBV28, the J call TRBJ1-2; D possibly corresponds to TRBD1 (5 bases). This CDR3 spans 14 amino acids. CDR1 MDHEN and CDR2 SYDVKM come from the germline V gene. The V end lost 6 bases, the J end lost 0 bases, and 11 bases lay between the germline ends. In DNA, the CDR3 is TGTGCCAGCAGGTGGGGCAGAGCTAACTATGGCTACACCTTC. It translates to CASRWGRANYGYTF.

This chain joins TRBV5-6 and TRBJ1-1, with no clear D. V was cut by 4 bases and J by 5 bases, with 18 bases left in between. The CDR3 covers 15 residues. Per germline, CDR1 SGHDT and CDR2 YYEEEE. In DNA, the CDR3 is TGTGCCAGCAGCACGACCGACGGACTGATTACTGAAGCTTTCTTT. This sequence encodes CASSTTDGLITEAFF.

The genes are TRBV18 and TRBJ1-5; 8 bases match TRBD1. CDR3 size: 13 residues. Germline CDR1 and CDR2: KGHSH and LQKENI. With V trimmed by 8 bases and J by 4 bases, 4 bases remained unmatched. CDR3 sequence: CASTQGANQPQHF. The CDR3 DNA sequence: TGTGCCAGCACCCAGGGGGCGAATCAGCCCCAGCATTTT.

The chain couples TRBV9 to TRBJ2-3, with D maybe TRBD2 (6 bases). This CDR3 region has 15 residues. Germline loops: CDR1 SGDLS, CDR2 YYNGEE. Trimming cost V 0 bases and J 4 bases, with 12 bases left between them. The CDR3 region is CASSVVRGGADTQYF. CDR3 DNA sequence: TGTGCCAGCAGCGTAGTGAGGGGAGGAGCAGATACGCAGTATTTT.

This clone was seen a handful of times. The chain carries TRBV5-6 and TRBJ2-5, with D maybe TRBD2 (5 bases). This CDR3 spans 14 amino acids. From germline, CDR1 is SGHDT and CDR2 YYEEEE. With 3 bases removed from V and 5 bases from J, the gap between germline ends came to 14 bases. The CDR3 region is CASSSWTLRETQYF. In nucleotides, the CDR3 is TGTGCCAGCAGCTCTTGGACTCTGCGGGAGACCCAGTACTTC. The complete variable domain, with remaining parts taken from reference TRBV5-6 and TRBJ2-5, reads DAGVTQSPTHLIKTRGQQVTLRCSPKSGHDTVSWYQQALGQGPQFIFQYYEEEERQRGNFPDRFSGHQFPNYSSELNVNALLLGDSALYLCASSSWTLRETQYFGPGTRLLVL.

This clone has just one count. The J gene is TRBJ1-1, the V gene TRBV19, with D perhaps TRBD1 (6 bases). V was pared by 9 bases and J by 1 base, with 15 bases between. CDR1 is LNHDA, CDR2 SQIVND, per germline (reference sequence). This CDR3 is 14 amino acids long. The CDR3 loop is CASLQADRNTEAFF. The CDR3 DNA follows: TGTGCCAGCCTACAGGCGGACAGGAACACTGAAGCTTTCTTT.

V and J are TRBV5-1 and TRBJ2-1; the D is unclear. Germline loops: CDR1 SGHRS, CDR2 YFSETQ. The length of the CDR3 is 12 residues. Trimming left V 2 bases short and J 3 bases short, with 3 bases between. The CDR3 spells CASSFNYNEQFF. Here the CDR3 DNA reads TGCGCCAGCAGCTTCAACTACAATGAGCAGTTCTTC.

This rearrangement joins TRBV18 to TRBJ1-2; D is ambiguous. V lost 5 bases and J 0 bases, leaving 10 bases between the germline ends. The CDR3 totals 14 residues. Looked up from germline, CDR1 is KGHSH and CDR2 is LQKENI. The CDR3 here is CASSILESNYGYTF. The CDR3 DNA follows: TGTGCCAGCTCAATTTTAGAGTCTAACTATGGCTACACCTTC.

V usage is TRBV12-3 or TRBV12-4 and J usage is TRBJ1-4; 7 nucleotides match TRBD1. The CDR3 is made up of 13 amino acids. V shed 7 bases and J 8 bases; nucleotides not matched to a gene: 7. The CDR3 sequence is CASTTGVGEKLFF. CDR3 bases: TGTGCCAGCACTACAGGGGTGGGGGAAAAACTGTTTTTT.

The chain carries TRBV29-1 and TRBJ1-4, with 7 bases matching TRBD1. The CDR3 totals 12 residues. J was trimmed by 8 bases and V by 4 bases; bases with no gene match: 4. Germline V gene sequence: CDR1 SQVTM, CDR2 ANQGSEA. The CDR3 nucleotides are TGCAGCGTTGGGAGACAGGGCGAAAAACTGTTTTTT. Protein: CSVGRQGEKLFF.

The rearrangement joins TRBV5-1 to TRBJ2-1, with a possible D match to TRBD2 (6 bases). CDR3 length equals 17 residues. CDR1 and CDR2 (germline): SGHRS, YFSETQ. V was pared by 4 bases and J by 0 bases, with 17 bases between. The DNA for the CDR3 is TGCGCCAGCAGCCCCTTGGGCCGGGGGAGCTCCTACAATGAGCAGTTCTTC. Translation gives CASSPLGRGSSYNEQFF.

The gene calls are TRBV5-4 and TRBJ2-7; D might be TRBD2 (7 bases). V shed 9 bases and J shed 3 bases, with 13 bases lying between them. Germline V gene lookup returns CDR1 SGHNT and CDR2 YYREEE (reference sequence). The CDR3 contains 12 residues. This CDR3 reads CATRGAGYEQYF. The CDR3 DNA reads TGTGCCACCCGGGGGGCGGGCTACGAGCAGTACTTC.

The CDR3 loop is CASSFEGVPLETQYF. In DNA, the CDR3 is TGCGCCAGCAGCTTTGAGGGGGTACCCCTCGAGACCCAGTACTTC. The rearrangement uses TRBV5-1 and TRBJ2-5; a possible D gene is TRBD1 (6 bases). Per the germline V gene, CDR1 is SGHRS and CDR2 is YFSETQ. This CDR3 is built from 15 residues. V lost 2 bases and J lost 5, with 16 bases in between.

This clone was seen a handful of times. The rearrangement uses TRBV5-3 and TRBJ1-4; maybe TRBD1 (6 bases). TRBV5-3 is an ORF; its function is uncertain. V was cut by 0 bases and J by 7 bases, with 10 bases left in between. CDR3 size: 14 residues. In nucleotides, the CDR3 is TGTGCCAGAAGCTTGGGGCAGGGGACTGAAAAACTGTTTTTT. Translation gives CARSLGQGTEKLFF.

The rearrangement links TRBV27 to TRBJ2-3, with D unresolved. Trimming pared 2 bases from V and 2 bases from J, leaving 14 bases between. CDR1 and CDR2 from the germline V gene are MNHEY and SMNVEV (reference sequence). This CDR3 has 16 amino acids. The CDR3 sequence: CASSLMGPRATDTQYF. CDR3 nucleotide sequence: TGTGCCAGCAGTTTAATGGGCCCCAGAGCCACAGATACGCAGTATTTT.

The CDR3 reads CASRLRGQETQYF. The DNA of the CDR3 is TGCGCCAGCAGGCTCCGGGGCCAAGAGACCCAGTACTTC. This chain links TRBV5-1 with TRBJ2-5; possibly TRBD2 for D (5 bases). The CDR3 has 13 residues. Trimming shortened V by 5 bases and J by 1 base, and 9 bases separated the two germline ends. Germline CDR1 reads SGHRS; CDR2 reads YFSETQ.

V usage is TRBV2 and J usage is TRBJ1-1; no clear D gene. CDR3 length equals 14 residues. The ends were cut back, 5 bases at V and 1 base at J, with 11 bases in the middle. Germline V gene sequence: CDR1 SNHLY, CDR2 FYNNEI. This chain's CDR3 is CASSIMEGNTEAFF. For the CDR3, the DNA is TGTGCCAGCAGTATTATGGAGGGGAACACTGAAGCTTTCTTT.

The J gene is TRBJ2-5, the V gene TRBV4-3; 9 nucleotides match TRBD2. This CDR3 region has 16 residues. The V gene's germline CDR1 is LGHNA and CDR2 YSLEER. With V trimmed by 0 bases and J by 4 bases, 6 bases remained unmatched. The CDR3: CASSQDRASGVETQYF. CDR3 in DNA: TGCGCCAGCAGCCAAGATAGGGCTAGCGGGGTAGAGACCCAGTACTTC.

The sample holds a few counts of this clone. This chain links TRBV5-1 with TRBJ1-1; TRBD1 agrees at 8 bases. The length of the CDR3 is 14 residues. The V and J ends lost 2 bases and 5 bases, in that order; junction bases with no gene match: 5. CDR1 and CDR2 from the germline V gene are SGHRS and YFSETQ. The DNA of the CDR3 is TGCGCCAGCAGCTTCACCAGGGGGCTTACTGAAGCTTTCTTT. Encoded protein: CASSFTRGLTEAFF.

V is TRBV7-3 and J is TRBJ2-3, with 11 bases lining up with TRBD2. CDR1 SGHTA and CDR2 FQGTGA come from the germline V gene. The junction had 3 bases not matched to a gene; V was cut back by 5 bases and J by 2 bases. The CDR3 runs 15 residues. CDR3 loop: CASSRSGGATDTQYF. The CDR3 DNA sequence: TGTGCCAGCAGCCGTAGCGGGGGGGCCACAGATACGCAGTATTTT.

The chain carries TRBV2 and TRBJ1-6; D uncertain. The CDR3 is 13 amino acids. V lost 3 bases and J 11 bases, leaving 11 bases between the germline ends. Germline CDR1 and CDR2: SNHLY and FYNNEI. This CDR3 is CASSETRGAPLHF. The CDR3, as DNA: TGTGCCAGCAGTGAGACTCGGGGTGCACCCCTCCACTTT.

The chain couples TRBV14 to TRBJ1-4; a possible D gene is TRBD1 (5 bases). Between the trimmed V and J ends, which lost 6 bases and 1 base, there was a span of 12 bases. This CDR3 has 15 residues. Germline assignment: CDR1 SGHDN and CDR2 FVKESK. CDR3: CASSTSGETNEKLFF. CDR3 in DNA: TGTGCCAGCAGTACATCGGGGGAAACTAATGAAAAACTGTTTTTT.

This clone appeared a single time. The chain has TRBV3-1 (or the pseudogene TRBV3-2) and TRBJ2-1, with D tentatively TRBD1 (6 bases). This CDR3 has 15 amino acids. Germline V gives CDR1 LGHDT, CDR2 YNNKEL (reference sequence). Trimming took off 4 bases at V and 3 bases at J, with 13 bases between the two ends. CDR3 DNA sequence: TGTGCCAGCAGCCTACAGGGTCACTACTACAATGAGCAGTTCTTC. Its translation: CASSLQGHYYNEQFF.

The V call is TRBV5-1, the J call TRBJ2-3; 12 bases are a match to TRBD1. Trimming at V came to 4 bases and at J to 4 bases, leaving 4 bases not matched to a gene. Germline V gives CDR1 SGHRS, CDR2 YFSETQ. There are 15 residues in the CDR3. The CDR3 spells CASSRGQGASDTQYF. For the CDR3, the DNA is TGCGCCAGCAGCAGGGGACAGGGGGCCTCAGATACGCAGTATTTT.

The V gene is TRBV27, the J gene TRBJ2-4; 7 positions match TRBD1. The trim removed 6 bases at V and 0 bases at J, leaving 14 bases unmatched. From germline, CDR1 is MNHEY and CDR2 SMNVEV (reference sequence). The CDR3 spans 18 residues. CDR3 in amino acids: CASRSHRGGDLAKNIQYF. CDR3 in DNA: TGTGCCAGCAGGTCCCACAGGGGTGGTGACCTAGCCAAAAACATTCAGTACTTC.

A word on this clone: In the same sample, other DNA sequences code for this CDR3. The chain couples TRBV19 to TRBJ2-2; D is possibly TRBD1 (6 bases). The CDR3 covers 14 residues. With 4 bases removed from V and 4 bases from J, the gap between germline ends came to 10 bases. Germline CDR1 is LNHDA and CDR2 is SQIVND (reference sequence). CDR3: CASSSLGGTGELFF. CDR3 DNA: TGTGCCAGTAGTAGTCTAGGGGGCACCGGGGAGCTGTTTTTT.

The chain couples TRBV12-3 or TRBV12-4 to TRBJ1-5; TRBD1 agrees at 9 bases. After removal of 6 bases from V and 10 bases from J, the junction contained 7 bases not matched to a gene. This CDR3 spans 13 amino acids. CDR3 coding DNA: TGTGCCAGCAGCCCGGGACAGGGCCTCCCCCAGCATTTT. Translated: CASSPGQGLPQHF.